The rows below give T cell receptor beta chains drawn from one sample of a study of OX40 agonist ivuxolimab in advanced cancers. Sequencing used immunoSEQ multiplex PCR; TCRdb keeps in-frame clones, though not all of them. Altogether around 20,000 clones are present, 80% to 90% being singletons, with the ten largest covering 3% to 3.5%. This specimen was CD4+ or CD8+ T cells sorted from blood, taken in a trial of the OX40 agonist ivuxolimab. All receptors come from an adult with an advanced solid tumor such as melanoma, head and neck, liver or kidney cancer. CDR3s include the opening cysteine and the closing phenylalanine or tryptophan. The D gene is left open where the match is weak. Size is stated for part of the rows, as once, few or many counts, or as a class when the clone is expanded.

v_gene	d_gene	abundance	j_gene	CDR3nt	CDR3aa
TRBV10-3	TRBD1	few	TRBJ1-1	TGTGCCATCAGTGACGACAGGGATGGGGCCGAAGCTTTCTTT	CAISDDRDGAEAFF
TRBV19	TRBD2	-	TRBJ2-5	TGTGCCAGTAGTAAGGGACTAGCGGACGGGGAGACCCAGTACTTC	CASSKGLADGETQYF
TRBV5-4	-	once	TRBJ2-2	TGTGCCAGCAGCTTGGCGACCCGGAACACCGGGGAGCTGTTTTTT	CASSLATRNTGELFF
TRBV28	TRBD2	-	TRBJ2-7	TGTGCCAGTTCGACTAGCGGGATCGAGCAGTACTTC	CASSTSGIEQYF
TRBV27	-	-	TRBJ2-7	TGTGCCAGCAGTTTATCCCCTACAGGTTCCGAGCAGTACTTC	CASSLSPTGSEQYF
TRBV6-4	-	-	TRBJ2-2	TGTGCCAGCAGTGACTCGGCCCTTAATGCGGGTCGTAACACCGGGGAGCTGTTTTTT	CASSDSALNAGRNTGELFF
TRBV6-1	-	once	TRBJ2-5	TGTGCCAGCAGTGGCAGGGTAGGGGGGGAGACCCAGTACTTC	CASSGRVGGETQYF
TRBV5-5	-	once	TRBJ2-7	TGTGCCAGCAGTAGCGGCCACTACGAGCAGTACTTC	CASSSGHYEQYF
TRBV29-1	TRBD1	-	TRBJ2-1	TGCAGCGTTAAGGGGGCGATCACCTACAATGAGCAGTTCTTC	CSVKGAITYNEQFF
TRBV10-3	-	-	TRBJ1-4	TGTGCCATCAGCGGCGCAACTAATGAAAAACTGTTTTTT	CAISGATNEKLFF
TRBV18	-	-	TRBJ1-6	TGTGCCAGCTCATCGGACACCTATAATTCACCCCTCCACTTT	CASSSDTYNSPLHF
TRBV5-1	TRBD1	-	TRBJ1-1	TGCGCCAGCAGCTTGGAATTGAACAGGGGGAATCTGAACACTGAAGCTTTCTTT	CASSLELNRGNLNTEAFF
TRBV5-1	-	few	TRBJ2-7	TGCGCCAGCAGCTTGTGGCAGGGGATGAGCTACGAGCAGTACTTC	CASSLWQGMSYEQYF
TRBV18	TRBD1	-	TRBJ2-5	TGTGCCAGCTCATCGGGACAGGGGAAGCAGACCCAGTACTTC	CASSSGQGKQTQYF
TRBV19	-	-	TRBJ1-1	TGTGCCAGTAGTGTACAGGGAAGAGGCACTGAAGCTTTCTTT	CASSVQGRGTEAFF
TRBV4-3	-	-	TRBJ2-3	TGCGCCAGCAGCCAAGGACAGCGGGGCACAGATACGCAGTATTTT	CASSQGQRGTDTQYF
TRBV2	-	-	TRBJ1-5	TGTGCCAGCAGTGAGGGGGTGGGCAGCTCTCGGGCTTTT	CASSEGVGSSRAF
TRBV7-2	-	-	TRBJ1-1	TGTGCCAGCAGCTTAGCCCCAGCGCTCTACACTGAAGCTTTCTTT	CASSLAPALYTEAFF
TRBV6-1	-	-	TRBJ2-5	TGTGCCAGCAGTGAAATGGGGCAGGTCCAAGAGACCCAGTACTTC	CASSEMGQVQETQYF
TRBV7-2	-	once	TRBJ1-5	TGTGCCAGCAGCTTAGGACAGCCGCTCAATCAGCCCCAGCATTTT	CASSLGQPLNQPQHF
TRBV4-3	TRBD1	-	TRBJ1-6	TGCGCCAGCAGCCACCTAAAAGGGACAGGGGGCTGGAGGGGAGATTCACCCCTCCACTTT	CASSHLKGTGGWRGDSPLHF
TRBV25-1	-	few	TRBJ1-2	TGTGCCAGCAGTAACTGGACACATAGAAGAGCTAACTATGGCTACACCTTC	CASSNWTHRRANYGYTF
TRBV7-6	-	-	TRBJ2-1	TGTGCCAGCAGCTTTCAATCCTACAATGAGCAGTTCTTC	CASSFQSYNEQFF
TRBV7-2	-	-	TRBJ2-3	TGTGCCAGCAGCTTATATGGTAGCACAGATACGCAGTATTTT	CASSLYGSTDTQYF
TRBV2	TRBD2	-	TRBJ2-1	TGTGCCAGCAATGGACTAGCGGTATACAATGAGCAGTTCTTC	CASNGLAVYNEQFF
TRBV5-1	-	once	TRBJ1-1	TGCGCCAGCAGCTTGGTGTCGGCGAACACTGAAGCTTTCTTT	CASSLVSANTEAFF
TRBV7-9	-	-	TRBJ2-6	TGTGCCAGCAGCCCACCGGCCGTCTTTAACTCTGGGGCCAACGTCCTGACTTTC	CASSPPAVFNSGANVLTF